Each of the 20 T cell receptor beta chains below was sequenced from the same sample in a study of tissue T cells after allogeneic stem cell transplantation (dated by TCRdb to between 2021 and 2024). Libraries came from the immunoSEQ multiplex PCR assay. TCRdb carries this immuneACCESS record with in-frame sequences only. Its versions omit some clonotypes, under half of them owing to an unresolved V gene in the studies checked, with the rest unexplained. This sample is represented by around 1,100 clones; approximately 52% of them were singletons. Around 40% of the sample is held by the ten biggest clonotypes. The time point label corresponds to: mouse harvest day 14 after allogeneic transplant. Mouse grafts combined 10^7 T-cell-depleted bone marrow cells with 10^6 splenic CD5+ T cells, given via tail vein injection. The sample was spleen. These receptors came from a female BALB/c mouse given C57BL/6 T cells with graft-versus-host disease after an allogeneic hematopoietic cell transplant.

In this sample, this clone turned up a few times. Gene names denote mouse genes. The read comes to an end 1 residue before the CDR3 does, leaving the germline J gene to fill in the end. The chain employs TRBV16 and TRBJ1-4; possibly TRBD1 for D (5 bases). This CDR3 spans 14 amino acids. V lost 5 bases to trimming and J lost 3 bases, with 10 bases between them. CDR1 and CDR2 from the germline V gene are SGHSA and FRNQAP. The CDR3 bases that were read are TGTGCAAGCAGCGCCGGGGGACCCAACGAAAGATTATTT. This translates into CASSAGGPNERLF. The entire CDR3 sequence reads CASSAGGPNERLFF.

In this sample, this clone turned up once. Gene names are mouse gene names. The CDR3 extends 1 residue past the end of the read, so its final part is completed from the germline J gene. J is TRBJ2-2 and V is TRBV13-2, with TRBD2 identical over 7 bases. Germline assignment: CDR1 NNHNN and CDR2 SYGAGS (reference sequence). After removal of 0 bases from V and 5 bases from J, the junction contained 4 bases not matched to a gene. The CDR3 runs 15 residues. The covered CDR3 bases are TGTGCCAGCGGTGATGGGGGGGGGAGGACCGGGCAGCTCTAC. It codes for CASGDGGGRTGQLY. The whole CDR3 region reads CASGDGGGRTGQLYF.

Notes on this clone: Mouse germline and gene names are used. With the read ending 1 residue before the CDR3 end, the germline J gene is used to fill in that end. The V call is TRBV5, the J call TRBJ1-1; D is ambiguous. This CDR3 region has 13 residues. Germline CDR1 LGHNA, CDR2 YNLKQL (reference sequence). Trimming removed 1 base at V and 2 bases at J, with 5 bases between. The CDR3 here is CASSQADNTEVFF. The DNA read from the CDR3 is TGTGCCAGCAGCCAAGCCGACAACACAGAAGTCTTC.

Regarding this clone: The listed genes are named as in mouse. The read ends 1 residue before the CDR3 terminus; that terminus is restored from the germline J gene. The rearrangement uses TRBV12-1 and TRBJ2-7; D is perhaps TRBD1 (5 bases). This CDR3 comprises 13 residues. The germline V gene encodes CDR1 SGHSN and CDR2 HYEKVE. Trimming stripped 0 bases from V and 3 bases from J, with 8 bases between. The CDR3 sequence is CASSLLQGYEQYF. Partial CDR3 DNA: TGTGCCAGCTCTCTCCTTCAGGGCTATGAACAGTAC.

On this clone: The junction differs from germline at one of its ends, possibly a read error. Gene labels here are mouse ones. The CDR3 loop is CVSSFYSGNTLYF. The part of the CDR3 DNA that was read is TGTGTCAGCAGCTTTTATTCTGGAAATACGCTCTAT. The chain links TRBV4 to TRBJ1-3; no clear D gene. The read ends 1 residue before the CDR3 terminus; that terminus is restored from the germline J gene. Germline V gene sequence: CDR1 LGHDT, CDR2 YNNKQL (reference sequence). This CDR3 has 13 residues.

This clone was picked up a small number of times. Gene names are the mouse ones. The read is 1 residue too short to cover the CDR3 end, so that end is filled in from the germline J gene. The chain uses TRBV17 and TRBJ2-7; 11 nucleotides match TRBD1. Germline lookup yields CDR1 MNHDT and CDR2 YYDKIL. The CDR3 covers 15 residues. V lost 0 bases to trimming and J lost 4 bases; unmatched junction nucleotides: 2. CDR3 protein: CASSREGQGGYEQYF. The CDR3 DNA, read in part, is TGTGCTAGCAGTAGAGAGGGACAGGGGGGTTATGAACAGTAC.

In its sample, this clone ranks as medium-sized. All gene names here are mouse names. CDR3 residues: CASSERTYEQYF. CDR3 bases read: TGTGCCAGCAGTGAGCGGACTTATGAACAGTAC. This chain links TRBV13-3 with TRBJ2-7, with TRBD2 as a possible D gene (5 bases). The observed sequence ends 1 residue before the CDR3 terminus, with the missing tail filled in from the germline J gene. V lost 2 bases to trimming and J lost 4 bases, with 7 bases between them. The V gene's germline CDR1 is NNHDY and CDR2 SYVADS. There are 12 residues in the CDR3.

Points on this clone: Any gene name here is a mouse gene name. The read halts 1 residue ahead of the CDR3 end, with the missing end drawn from the germline J gene. This rearrangement joins TRBV3 to TRBJ2-5, with a weak D call TRBD2 (6 bases). CDR3 length: 14 residues. The germline V gene has CDR1 SNHLY and CDR2 FYNGKV (reference sequence). V was pared by 1 base and J by 6 bases, with 11 bases between. Here the CDR3 reads CASSLVMGEDTQYF. Partial CDR3 DNA: TGTGCCAGCAGCTTAGTGATGGGGGAGGACACCCAGTAC. Variable domain in full (rest from reference TRBV3 and TRBJ2-5): GPKVLQIPSHQIIDMGQMVTLNCDPVSNHLYFYWYKQILGQQMEFLVNFYNGKVMEKSKLFKDQFSVERPDGSYFTLKIQPTALEDSAVYFCASSLVMGEDTQYFGPGTRLLVL.

As to this clone: Mouse gene names and germline throughout. The read halts 1 residue ahead of the CDR3 end, with the missing end drawn from the germline J gene. The J gene is TRBJ2-7, the V gene TRBV13-3; D unclear. The V gene's germline CDR1 is NNHDY and CDR2 SYVADS. V dropped 7 bases and J dropped 3 bases, with 14 bases sitting between them. This CDR3 is 13 amino acids long. The sequenced CDR3 bases are TGTGCCAGCGGTGTTACTTCCAACTATGAACAGTAC. It codes for CASGVTSNYEQY. The entire CDR3 sequence reads CASGVTSNYEQYF.

About this clone itself: Here the gene names and germline are mouse. The CDR3 goes on 1 residue after the read ends, and that part is filled in from the germline J gene. The rearrangement uses TRBV26 and TRBJ1-1, with no clear D. This CDR3 comprises 13 residues. Trimming removed 3 bases at V and 0 bases at J, with 5 bases between. CDR1 and CDR2 (germline): KGHPV, FQNQEV (reference sequence). CDR3 DNA, as far as it was read: TGTGCCAGCAGTCTAACAGCAAACACAGAAGTCTTC. This encodes CASSLTANTEVF. The whole CDR3 sequence is CASSLTANTEVFF. The entire variable domain, with the rest obtained from reference TRBV26 and TRBJ1-1, is as follows: NSKVIQTPRYLVKGQGQKAKMRCIPEKGHPVVFWYQQNKNNEFKFLINFQNQEVLQQIDMTEKRFSAECPSNSPCSLEIQSSEAGDSALYLCASSLTANTEVFFGKGTRLTVV.

By share, this clone counts as large. Germline and genes: mouse. The CDR3 sequence: CASSDGNTLYF. The part of the CDR3 DNA that was read is TGTGCCAGCAGTGATGGAAATACGCTCTAT. The rearrangement joins TRBV13-1 to TRBJ1-3; D ambiguous. The read gets to within 1 residue of the CDR3 end, and the germline J gene fills in the rest. V lost 0 bases to trimming and J lost 5 bases, with 0 bases between them. Germline CDR1 NSHNY, CDR2 SYGAGN. The CDR3 loop spans 11 amino acids.

A word on this clone: The gene names here belong to mouse. The CDR3 bases that were read are TGTGCCAGCAGTCCCGGGACAGCAAACACCGGGCAGCTCTAC. It encodes CASSPGTANTGQLY. The whole CDR3 protein reads CASSPGTANTGQLYF. This rearrangement joins TRBV19 to TRBJ2-2; 7 bases match TRBD1. The read gets to within 1 residue of the CDR3 end, and the germline J gene fills in the rest. CDR1 is FNHDT and CDR2 is SITEND in the germline V gene (reference sequence). This CDR3 contains 15 residues. V trimming: 4 bases; J trimming: 0 bases; junction bases outside the gene matches: 3.

This clone is hyperexpanded. Gene names refer to mouse genes. Read coverage stops 1 residue before the CDR3 terminus; the germline J gene supplies the remainder. The chain links TRBV4 to TRBJ2-7; D remains unclear. V was trimmed by 4 bases and J by 3 bases, leaving 4 bases between them. There are 11 residues in the CDR3. Germline loops: CDR1 LGHDT, CDR2 YNNKQL (reference sequence). CDR3 bases read: TGTGCCAGCAGCTTCTTCTATGAACAGTAC. Protein sequence: CASSFFYEQY. The CDR3 in full is CASSFFYEQYF.

With respect to this clone: Gene names follow the mouse nomenclature. The CDR3 extends 1 residue past the end of the read, so its final part is completed from the germline J gene. The V gene is TRBV26, the J gene TRBJ2-3, with D hard to call. This CDR3 has 12 amino acids. Germline V lookup: CDR1 KGHPV, CDR2 FQNQEV (reference sequence). Trimming removed 4 bases at V and 3 bases at J, with 5 bases between. CDR3 in amino acids: CASSPRAETLYF. CDR3 bases read: TGTGCCAGCAGTCCCAGGGCAGAAACGCTGTAT.

With respect to this clone: Here the gene names and germline are mouse. Sequencing ends 1 residue short of the CDR3 end; the germline J gene provides the rest. The rearrangement links TRBV15 to TRBJ2-3; tentatively, D is TRBD1 (5 bases). Germline V gene sequence: CDR1 SGHND, CDR2 FRSKSL. Trimming pared 6 bases from V and 2 bases from J, leaving 6 bases between. This CDR3 region has 12 residues. The CDR3 here is CASRDNAETLYF. CDR3 bases read: TGTGCCAGCAGGGACAATGCAGAAACGCTGTAT.

In its sample, this clone was seen a few times. The gene names given are mouse names. The read ends 1 residue shy of where the CDR3 ends; the end is completed using the germline J gene. The chain links TRBV16 to TRBJ2-1, with 8 bases lining up with TRBD2. With 4 bases clipped from V and 4 bases from J, the junction kept 6 bases outside the gene matches. The CDR3 sequence is 15 residues long. Germline lookup yields CDR1 SGHSA and CDR2 FRNQAP. The CDR3 bases that were read are TGTGCAAGCAGCTCGGGGGGGGCGCGGTATGCTGAGCAGTTC. This codes for CASSSGGARYAEQF. The entire CDR3 reads CASSSGGARYAEQFF.

As regards this clone: The gene names here belong to mouse. The read ends 1 residue before the CDR3 terminus; that terminus is restored from the germline J gene. V is TRBV3 and J is TRBJ2-7; the match to TRBD2 covers 8 bases. The CDR3 length is 12 residues. CDR1 and CDR2 (germline): SNHLY, FYNGKV (reference sequence). With 5 bases clipped from V and 4 bases from J, the junction kept 1 base outside the gene matches. The sequenced part of the CDR3 DNA is TGTGCCAGCAGCCGGGACTGGTATGAACAGTAC. It encodes CASSRDWYEQY. The entire CDR3 protein is CASSRDWYEQYF.

Worth noting for this clone: The gene names here belong to mouse. The read stops 1 residue short of the end of the CDR3; the missing end is completed from the germline J gene. V is TRBV12-1 and J is TRBJ2-5; D uncertain. In germline, CDR1 is SGHSN, CDR2 HYEKVE. CDR3 length: 12 amino acids. Trimming took 1 base from V and 1 from J, leaving 2 bases between them. The CDR3: CASSLHQDTQYF. CDR3 DNA, as far as it was read: TGTGCCAGCTCTCTTCACCAAGACACCCAGTAC.

Regarding this clone: Mouse gene names and germline throughout. The DNA ends 1 residue before the CDR3 does, and the rest of the CDR3 is filled in from the germline J gene. This chain joins TRBV15 and TRBJ2-1, with 7 bases aligning to TRBD2. Germline values: CDR1 SGHND, CDR2 FRSKSL. The length of the CDR3 is 13 residues. After removal of 1 base from V and 7 bases from J, the junction contained 1 base not matched to a gene. CDR3 amino acids: CASSLGGGAEQFF. Incomplete CDR3 DNA: TGTGCCAGCAGTTTAGGGGGGGGGGCTGAGCAGTTC.

With regard to this clone: Germline and genes here are mouse. The CDR3 extends 1 residue past the end of the read, so its final part is completed from the germline J gene. This chain links TRBV31 with TRBJ2-4, with 7 bases aligning to TRBD1. The V segment lost 5 bases and the J segment 3 bases; nucleotides outside the gene matches: 5. The CDR3 is 13 residues long. CDR1 GKSSPN and CDR2 SITVG come from the germline V gene. The part of the CDR3 DNA that was read is TGTGCCTGGGAACAGGGGCGGCAAAACACCTTGTAC. It specifies CAWEQGRQNTLY. The entire CDR3 reads CAWEQGRQNTLYF.